The T cell receptor beta chain described here comes from a study of blood T cell repertoires in COVID-19. Sequencing used immunoSEQ multiplex PCR; TCRdb keeps in-frame clones, though not all of them. This sample has around 110,000 clones, with about 90% found just once. The length of the CDR3 is 16 residues. Germline-derived CDR1 and CDR2 are MNHEY and SMNVEV (reference sequence). V trimming: 3 bases; J trimming: 8 bases; junction bases outside the gene matches: 10. The genes are TRBV27 and TRBJ1-6; 7 bases are shared with TRBD1. This TCR derives from a woman aged 25-40 years with acute or convalescent COVID-19. Sequenced sample: peripheral blood. The DNA for the CDR3 is TGTGCCAGCAGTTTCTACAGGGGCTGGGAGGATTCACCCCTCCACTTT. It codes for CASSFYRGWEDSPLHF.